The next 19 T cell receptor beta chains were all read from a single sample in a study of CD8 T cells in ankylosing spondylitis. TCRdb itself ran the 5' RACE reads through MiXCR, one entry per CDR3 protein. The sample has some 840,000 distinct CDR3 sequences, about 11% seen once; the top ten hold 0.51%. Their specific antigens are unknown. Findings and limits, study-wide: Within ankylosing spondylitis blood, a TCR beta motif made up of several highly homologous variants appeared to be characteristic.

Sequencing used blood, either unsorted or a sorted T cell fraction (not recorded which). These receptors were taken from a male donor with ankylosing spondylitis.

CDR3 DNA sequence: TGTGCCAGCAGCTTGGGGGGACAGGGGAGCAATGAGCAGTTCTTC. This gives the protein CASSLGGQGSNEQFF. The chain employs TRBV11-3 and TRBJ2-1; TRBD1 aligns across 10 bases. The V segment lost 3 bases and the J segment 6 bases; nucleotides outside the gene matches: 5. Germline V CDR1 and CDR2: SGHNT, YENEEA. CDR3 length: 15 residues. Together with reference TRBV11-3 and TRBJ2-1, the CDR3 gives the full variable domain: EAGVVQSPRYKIIEKKQPVAFWCNPISGHNTLYWYLQNLGQGPELLIRYENEEAVDDSQLPKDRFSAERLKGVDSTLKIQPAELGDSAVYLCASSLGGQGSNEQFFGPGTRLTVL.

This clonotype was found once. V usage is TRBV6-1 and J usage is TRBJ1-6; TRBD1 is a possible D gene (6 bases). This CDR3 contains 14 residues. Germline V CDR1 and CDR2: MNHNS, SASEGT. The V gene lost 8 bases and the J gene lost 10 bases, with 18 bases spanning the gap. The DNA of the CDR3 is TGTGCCAGCGATAGGCGGCAGGGGAGGTCACCCCTCCACTTT. It translates to CASDRRQGRSPLHF.

This clonotype was detected a few times. V and J are TRBV3-1 and TRBJ1-1; maybe TRBD1 (6 bases). The V gene lost 4 bases and the J gene lost 8 bases, with 17 bases spanning the gap. Germline CDR1 is LGHDT and CDR2 is YNNKEL (reference sequence). The CDR3 has 14 residues. The CDR3 reads CASSPRGGVGEAFF. CDR3 nucleotide sequence: TGTGCCAGCAGCCCCAGGGGCGGCGTAGGAGAAGCTTTCTTT.

This clonotype has just a few counts. The J gene is TRBJ2-1, the V gene TRBV20-1; D perhaps matches TRBD2 (6 bases). V was pared by 5 bases and J by 4 bases, with 15 bases between. This CDR3 spans 14 amino acids. Germline V CDR1 and CDR2: DFQATT, SNEGSKA (reference sequence). CDR3 bases: TGCAGTGCTTCCCGGGGGAATTATTACAATGAGCAGTTCTTC. It codes for CSASRGNYYNEQFF.

This chain joins TRBV20-1 and TRBJ2-1; TRBD2 agrees at 10 bases. The germline V gene encodes CDR1 DFQATT and CDR2 SNEGSKA (reference sequence). J gave up 5 bases and V 1 base, and 8 bases lay outside the gene matches. The length of the CDR3 is 16 residues. The DNA for the CDR3 is TGCAGTGCTAGAGGCCCAAGCGGGGGGGGTAACAATGAGCAGTTCTTC. Translation: CSARGPSGGGNNEQFF.

This clonotype appeared a few times. The rearrangement links TRBV29-1 to TRBJ2-6; the D gene is possibly TRBD1 (5 bases). Germline assignment: CDR1 SQVTM and CDR2 ANQGSEA. The ends were cut back, 8 bases at V and 1 base at J, with 9 bases in the middle. This CDR3 has 13 residues. CDR3 protein: CSTSGSGANVLTF. The CDR3 DNA reads as TGCAGCACGTCAGGGTCTGGGGCCAACGTCCTGACTTTC.

V and J are TRBV20-1 and TRBJ2-7; weak D call: TRBD1 (5 bases). There are 12 residues in the CDR3. The V gene's germline CDR1 is DFQATT and CDR2 SNEGSKA (reference sequence). Trimming removed 5 bases at V and 5 bases at J, with 13 bases between. The DNA for the CDR3 is TGCAGTGCTTGGAGAAGGGGTGACGAGCAGTACTTC. Translated, it gives CSAWRRGDEQYF.

This clonotype was counted many times. V is TRBV20-1 and J is TRBJ1-2; possible D gene TRBD1, 5 bases. This CDR3 has 15 amino acids. Germline V lookup: CDR1 DFQATT, CDR2 SNEGSKA (reference sequence). Trimming cost V 1 base and J 4 bases, with 16 bases left between them. The CDR3 region is CSARARGGAPYGYTF. The CDR3 DNA sequence: TGCAGTGCTAGAGCTCGGGGGGGAGCTCCCTATGGCTACACCTTC.

The chain carries TRBV7-9 and TRBJ1-1, with D perhaps matching TRBD1 (5 bases). The germline gives CDR1 SEHNR, CDR2 FQNEAQ (reference sequence). The CDR3 totals 14 residues. V was shortened by 0 bases and J by 10 bases, with 15 bases between the two germline ends. CDR3: CASSLAGTIMRAFF. The CDR3 bases are TGTGCCAGCAGCTTAGCCGGGACTATTATGAGAGCTTTCTTT.

The V call is TRBV5-1, the J call TRBJ1-1, with unresolved D. Trimming took 2 bases from V and 5 from J, leaving 13 bases between them. The CDR3 has 14 residues. The germline V gene encodes CDR1 SGHRS and CDR2 YFSETQ. CDR3 loop: CASSLTSLGTEAFF. The CDR3 nucleotides read TGCGCCAGCAGCTTAACCAGTCTGGGGACTGAAGCTTTCTTT.

This clonotype has only a few counts. The chain carries TRBV27 and TRBJ2-7, with no clear D. CDR1 is MNHEY and CDR2 is SMNVEV in the germline V gene (reference sequence). Trimming removed 4 bases from V and 3 bases from J, with 13 bases in between. This CDR3 has 14 amino acids. CDR3 coding DNA: TGTGCCAGCAGTTCCGGGTTGCCGATCTACGAGCAGTACTTC. It encodes CASSSGLPIYEQYF.

This rearrangement joins TRBV20-1 to TRBJ2-7; no clear D gene. Trimming cost V 2 bases and J 3 bases, with 14 bases left between them. CDR3 size: 14 residues. Germline CDR1 DFQATT, CDR2 SNEGSKA (reference sequence). CDR3 bases: TGCAGTGCTAGAACTTTAAGTGGGAACTACGAGCAGTACTTC. Its protein is CSARTLSGNYEQYF.

This clonotype was counted a few times. This chain links TRBV18 with TRBJ1-1; 9 bases align to TRBD1. The CDR3 contains 14 residues. V shed 6 bases, J shed 5 bases, and the junction held 7 bases outside the gene matches. Germline CDR1 KGHSH, CDR2 LQKENI. As DNA, the CDR3 is TGTGCCAGCTCCCTTCAAGGACAGGGGACTGAAGCTTTCTTT. Its translation: CASSLQGQGTEAFF.

This clonotype was observed a few times. J is TRBJ2-1 and V is TRBV28, with unresolved D. CDR1 MDHEN and CDR2 SYDVKM come from the germline V gene. The CDR3 extends over 13 amino acids. The ends were cut back, 8 bases at V and 0 bases at J, with 8 bases in the middle. For the CDR3, the DNA is TGTGCCAGCCGGGTCGCCTCCTACAATGAGCAGTTCTTC. The encoded protein is CASRVASYNEQFF.

The V and J genes are TRBV20-1 and TRBJ2-7; D gene unclear. The V and J ends lost 2 bases and 3 bases respectively, with 14 bases between them. The V gene's germline CDR1 is DFQATT and CDR2 SNEGSKA (reference sequence). The CDR3 spans 14 residues. The CDR3 here is CSARKGFGLYEQYF. The CDR3 region has the DNA TGCAGTGCTAGAAAAGGGTTCGGGCTCTACGAGCAGTACTTC.

At least ten counts were recorded for this clonotype. The rearrangement uses TRBV7-9 and TRBJ2-1; D is unresolved. This CDR3 spans 13 amino acids. CDR1 SEHNR and CDR2 FQNEAQ come from the germline V gene (reference sequence). The ends were cut back, 1 base at V and 8 bases at J, with 9 bases in the middle. CDR3 amino acids: CASSLGTGHEQFF. The CDR3 region has the DNA TGTGCCAGCAGCTTAGGGACGGGCCATGAGCAGTTCTTC. Variable domain in full (rest from reference TRBV7-9 and TRBJ2-1): DTGVSQNPRHKITKRGQNVTFRCDPISEHNRLYWYRQTLGQGPEFLTYFQNEAQLEKSRLLSDRFSAERPKGSFSTLEIQRTEQGDSAMYLCASSLGTGHEQFFGPGTRLTVL.

J is TRBJ2-2 and V is TRBV11-2; D not resolved. CDR1 is SGHAT, CDR2 FQNNGV, per germline. The V end lost 6 bases, the J end lost 3 bases, and 11 bases lay between the germline ends. The CDR3 covers 14 residues. This chain's CDR3 is CASRFRGYTGELFF. CDR3 DNA sequence: TGTGCCAGCAGGTTCCGCGGATACACCGGGGAGCTGTTTTTT.

This clonotype was counted once. The gene calls are TRBV6-1 and TRBJ1-4; D is unclear. Germline CDR1 is MNHNS and CDR2 is SASEGT. Trimming cost V 8 bases and J 0 bases, with 10 bases left between them. CDR3 length equals 14 residues. CDR3 loop: CASGQAATNEKLFF. CDR3 coding DNA: TGTGCCAGCGGGCAGGCGGCAACTAATGAAAAACTGTTTTTT.

The J gene is TRBJ2-3, the V gene TRBV7-2; D tentatively reads TRBD1 or TRBD2 (5 bases each). The ends were cut back, 5 bases at V and 2 bases at J, with 8 bases in the middle. In germline, CDR1 is SGHTA, CDR2 FQGNSA. CDR3 size: 13 residues. The CDR3 region is CASSRGATDTQYF. The DNA of the CDR3 is TGTGCCAGCAGCAGAGGGGCCACAGATACGCAGTATTTT.